The clone carrying this TCR beta chain was seen a handful of times. What it binds is not known. PCR primers comprised 60 Vbeta and 13 Jbeta primers. The table came from immunoSEQ multiplex PCR; TCRdb's copy has only in-frame clones and leaves some out. The table lists over 75,000 clones, around a tenth of them singletons. The data belong to a study of cytomegalovirus exposure and HLA in healthy donors. Study conclusions and caveats: In presence/absence analyses, roughly uniform sequencing depth across donors was assumed.

Sequencing was carried out using PBMCs. This sequence was found in a man in his forties or fifties in good health and CMV-seropositive.

DNA of the CDR3: TGTGCCAGCAGTTACACACAGGGGGCAGATCAGCCCCAGCATTTT. Protein product: CASSYTQGADQPQHF. The J gene is TRBJ1-5, the V gene TRBV6-5; TRBD1 aligns across 9 bases. V lost 2 bases to trimming and J lost 5 bases; unmatched junction nucleotides: 4. CDR3 length: 15 amino acids. Germline values: CDR1 MNHEY, CDR2 SVGAGI.